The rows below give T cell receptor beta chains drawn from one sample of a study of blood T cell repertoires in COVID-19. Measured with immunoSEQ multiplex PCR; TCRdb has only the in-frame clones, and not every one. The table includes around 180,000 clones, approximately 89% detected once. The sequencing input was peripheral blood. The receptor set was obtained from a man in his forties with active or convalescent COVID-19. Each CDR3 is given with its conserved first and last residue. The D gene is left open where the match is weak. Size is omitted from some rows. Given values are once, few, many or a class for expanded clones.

CDR3 protein: CASSKSPDSEATTNEKLFF
CDR3 DNA: TGTGCCAGCAGCAAATCCCCAGACTCAGAGGCGACAACTAATGAAAAACTGTTTTTT
clone size: -
J gene: TRBJ1-4
D gene: -
V gene: TRBV21-1

CDR3 protein: CASVNQGYGYTF
CDR3 DNA: TGTGCCAGTGTAAATCAGGGCTATGGCTACACCTTC
clone size: -
J gene: TRBJ1-2
D gene: -
V gene: TRBV12-3/TRBV12-4

CDR3 protein: CASSLAGPGELFF
CDR3 DNA: TGTGCCAGCAGCTTAGCAGGTCCCGGGGAGCTGTTTTTT
clone size: -
J gene: TRBJ2-2
D gene: -
V gene: TRBV11-2

CDR3 protein: CASSPGTGTFNEQFF
CDR3 DNA: TGTGCCAGCAGCCCGGGGACAGGGACCTTTAATGAGCAGTTCTTC
clone size: -
J gene: TRBJ2-1
D gene: TRBD1
V gene: TRBV11-2

CDR3 protein: CASSLQGMNTEAFF
CDR3 DNA: TGTGCCAGCAGCTTGCAGGGGATGAACACTGAAGCTTTCTTT
clone size: -
J gene: TRBJ1-1
D gene: -
V gene: TRBV5-5

CDR3 protein: CASSRDRTQPQHF
CDR3 DNA: TGTGCCAGCAGTCGGGACAGAACTCAGCCCCAGCATTTT
clone size: -
J gene: TRBJ1-5
D gene: TRBD1
V gene: TRBV6-5

CDR3 protein: CASSESPIYGYTF
CDR3 DNA: TGTGCCAGCAGTGAAAGCCCGATCTATGGCTACACCTTC
clone size: -
J gene: TRBJ1-2
D gene: -
V gene: TRBV6-1

CDR3 protein: CASSLQQNTEAFF
CDR3 DNA: TGCGCCAGCAGCTTGCAACAGAACACTGAAGCTTTCTTT
clone size: -
J gene: TRBJ1-1
D gene: -
V gene: TRBV5-1

CDR3 protein: CASSLSRTGEQYF
CDR3 DNA: TGTGCCAGCAGCTTGTCCAGAACGGGTGAGCAGTACTTC
clone size: -
J gene: TRBJ2-7
D gene: -
V gene: TRBV5-6

CDR3 protein: CASSPRVRAFGNTIYF
CDR3 DNA: TGTGCCAGCAGCCCTCGCGTGAGGGCATTTGGAAACACCATATATTTT
clone size: -
J gene: TRBJ1-3
D gene: -
V gene: TRBV3-1/TRBV3-2

CDR3 protein: CASKGDAYNSPLHF
CDR3 DNA: TGTGCCAGTAAAGGAGACGCTTATAATTCACCCCTCCACTTT
clone size: -
J gene: TRBJ1-6
D gene: -
V gene: TRBV19

CDR3 protein: CASRQGRRTEAFF
CDR3 DNA: TGTGCCAGCAGACAGGGTAGGAGGACCGAAGCTTTCTTT
clone size: few
J gene: TRBJ1-1
D gene: -
V gene: TRBV2

CDR3 protein: CASSLQSSNEKLFF
CDR3 DNA: TGTGCCAGCAGCTTACAGAGTTCTAATGAAAAACTGTTTTTT
clone size: -
J gene: TRBJ1-4
D gene: -
V gene: TRBV5-4

CDR3 protein: CASSSPEAAYGYTF
CDR3 DNA: TGTGCCAGCAGCTCCCCAGAGGCAGCCTATGGCTACACCTTC
clone size: -
J gene: TRBJ1-2
D gene: -
V gene: TRBV11-2

CDR3 protein: CASSPSGSGNTIYF
CDR3 DNA: TGTGCCAGCAGCCCCTCCGGCTCTGGAAACACCATATATTTT
clone size: -
J gene: TRBJ1-3
D gene: -
V gene: TRBV7-9

CDR3 protein: CASSFAQGGVTDEKLFF
CDR3 DNA: TGTGCCAGCAGCTTTGCGCAGGGAGGGGTTACGGATGAAAAACTGTTTTTT
clone size: -
J gene: TRBJ1-4
D gene: -
V gene: TRBV12-1

CDR3 protein: CASTEGGGGQPQHF
CDR3 DNA: TGTGCCAGCACCGAGGGGGGGGGAGGTCAGCCCCAGCATTTT
clone size: -
J gene: TRBJ1-5
D gene: -
V gene: TRBV28

CDR3 protein: CASSADPEPRVTQYF
CDR3 DNA: TGTGCCAGCAGCGCCGACCCAGAACCACGGGTGACCCAGTACTTC
clone size: -
J gene: TRBJ2-5
D gene: -
V gene: TRBV9

CDR3 protein: CASSSGGAASEAFF
CDR3 DNA: TGTGCCAGCAGTTCCGGGGGGGCAGCCAGTGAAGCTTTCTTT
clone size: -
J gene: TRBJ1-1
D gene: -
V gene: TRBV9

CDR3 protein: CASSQDSRGYTF
CDR3 DNA: TGTGCCAGCAGCCAAGATTCCCGGGGCTACACCTTC
clone size: -
J gene: TRBJ1-2
D gene: -
V gene: TRBV4-2

CDR3 protein: CASKRGLDSYEQYF
CDR3 DNA: TGTGCCAGCAAGAGGGGACTCGACTCCTACGAGCAGTACTTC
clone size: once
J gene: TRBJ2-7
D gene: -
V gene: TRBV27

CDR3 protein: CASRDRGYNSPLHF
CDR3 DNA: TGTGCCAGCAGGGACAGAGGTTATAATTCACCCCTCCACTTT
clone size: -
J gene: TRBJ1-6
D gene: -
V gene: TRBV25-1

CDR3 protein: CASSRSGRNTEAFF
CDR3 DNA: TGTGCCAGCAGTCGATCGGGGAGGAACACTGAAGCTTTCTTT
clone size: -
J gene: TRBJ1-1
D gene: -
V gene: TRBV28

CDR3 protein: CASSQDLAGVGNEQFF
CDR3 DNA: TGCGCCAGCAGCCAAGATCTAGCGGGGGTTGGCAATGAGCAGTTCTTC
clone size: -
J gene: TRBJ2-1
D gene: TRBD2
V gene: TRBV4-3

CDR3 protein: CASSDQGTGELFF
CDR3 DNA: TGTGCCAGCAGTGACCAGGGGACCGGGGAGCTGTTTTTT
clone size: -
J gene: TRBJ2-2
D gene: -
V gene: TRBV2

CDR3 protein: CASSLQGLLNTEAFF
CDR3 DNA: TGTGCCAGCAGCTTACAGGGTTTGTTGAACACTGAAGCTTTCTTT
clone size: -
J gene: TRBJ1-1
D gene: -
V gene: TRBV7-9

CDR3 protein: CASSQGVQSNQPQHF
CDR3 DNA: TGCGCCAGCAGCCAAGGTGTGCAGAGCAATCAGCCCCAGCATTTT
clone size: -
J gene: TRBJ1-5
D gene: -
V gene: TRBV4-1

CDR3 protein: CASSGDRGGQPQHF
CDR3 DNA: TGTGCCAGCAGTGGGGATAGGGGAGGTCAGCCCCAGCATTTT
clone size: once
J gene: TRBJ1-5
D gene: -
V gene: TRBV2

CDR3 protein: CASSPPTGVAGKETQYF
CDR3 DNA: TGTGCCAGCAGCCCCCCCACCGGAGTAGCGGGGAAAGAGACCCAGTACTTC
clone size: -
J gene: TRBJ2-5
D gene: TRBD2
V gene: TRBV7-2

CDR3 protein: CASRTDSPGNTIYF
CDR3 DNA: TGCGCCAGCAGAACAGACAGCCCTGGAAACACCATATATTTT
clone size: -
J gene: TRBJ1-3
D gene: -
V gene: TRBV5-1

CDR3 protein: CASSGGTGNQPQHF
CDR3 DNA: TGTGCCAGCAGCGGCGGGACAGGGAATCAGCCCCAGCATTTT
clone size: once
J gene: TRBJ1-5
D gene: TRBD1
V gene: TRBV9